This TCR beta chain is from a study of lymphopenia after photon versus proton radiotherapy. Clones were sequenced by immunoSEQ multiplex PCR, and TCRdb holds only the in-frame ones, with some missing. The data contain approximately 80,000 clones, approximately 82% of them singletons. Sequencing was performed on peripheral blood, taken from a patient treated with proton-based radiotherapy. The TCR was taken from a man in his fifties or sixties with pancreatic cancer.

In DNA form, the CDR3 reads TGTGCCAGCATGGGGTTGAGCTCCTACGAGCAGTACTTC. Translation: CASMGLSSYEQYF. The chain combines TRBV6-5 with TRBJ2-7; D is undetermined. Trimming pared 7 bases from V and 0 bases from J, leaving 10 bases between. The CDR3 loop spans 13 amino acids. CDR1 and CDR2 from the germline V gene are MNHEY and SVGAGI.